The subject of this entry is one T cell receptor (beta chain). Its antigen is as yet unknown. The data derive from a study of read filtering for tumor transcriptome and immune sequencing. Study-level findings and limits: Dropping single-read clonotypes raised IR-seq and RNA-seq shared-clonotype correlation.

From about 400 ng of RNA, a library with molecular barcoded alpha/delta and beta/gamma adaptors was made. One entry per CDR3 protein results from TCRdb running MiXCR on the reads. The data hold tens of thousands of distinct CDR3 sequences, with roughly 20% observed a single time. The V and J ends lost 6 bases and 4 bases respectively, with 9 bases between them. The CDR3 extends over 12 amino acids. Per germline, CDR1 SNHLY and CDR2 FYNNEI. This chain joins TRBV2 and TRBJ1-2, with D hard to call. The sequence was obtained from a donor at least 40 years old with multiple myeloma. The specimen sequenced was a population of CD138-negative cells sorted from bone marrow. The CDR3 sequence is CASRKVGYGYTF. CDR3 DNA: TGTGCCAGCAGAAAAGTCGGCTATGGCTACACCTTC.